This is a list of T cell receptor beta chains from one sample in a study of T cell changes during pregnancy in multiple sclerosis. Sequenced by immunoSEQ multiplex PCR; TCRdb stores in-frame clones only, minus some. Of 70,000 or so clones in the sample, roughly 91% were seen once. The material sequenced was CD4+ T cells from peripheral blood mononuclear cells, taken after pregnancy. The receptors were gathered from a female donor with multiple sclerosis, enrolled in a pregnancy study. CDR3s include the opening cysteine and the closing phenylalanine or tryptophan. The D gene is left open where the match is weak. Not every row has a clone size; where given, it reads once, few, many or a size class.

V,length,size,D,J,DNA,CDR3
TRBV28,15,-,TRBD2,TRBJ2-1,TGTGCCAGCAGTCCTAGCGGGAGCTCCTACAATGAGCAGTTCTTC,CASSPSGSSYNEQFF
TRBV6-1,12,-,TRBD1,TRBJ2-1,TGTGCCAGCAGCGGGACAGGGTGGGAGCAGTTCTTC,CASSGTGWEQFF
TRBV15,14,-,-,TRBJ2-7,TGTGCCACCAGCAGAGACGGTACCCCCTACGAGCAGTACTTC,CATSRDGTPYEQYF
TRBV11-2,14,once,TRBD1,TRBJ1-4,TGTGCCAGCAGAAAGGACAGGGCTGGCGAAAAACTGTTTTTT,CASRKDRAGEKLFF
TRBV9,16,once,TRBD1,TRBJ2-1,TGTGCCAGCAGCGGAAGGGGGACAGGCCATTACAATGAGCAGTTCTTC,CASSGRGTGHYNEQFF
TRBV11-2,17,-,TRBD2,TRBJ2-7,TGTGCCAGCAGCCATAATTCGGCGGGGACTAGCGGCTACGAGCAGTACTTC,CASSHNSAGTSGYEQYF
TRBV6-6,13,few,TRBD1,TRBJ1-5,TGTGCCAGCCGCAGGGGGAACAATCAGCCCCAGCATTTT,CASRRGNNQPQHF
TRBV11-3,14,-,TRBD1,TRBJ2-7,TGTGCCAGCAGCCGACAGGGGGGAGCCCACGAGCAGTACTTC,CASSRQGGAHEQYF
TRBV19,14,-,TRBD1,TRBJ2-3,TGTGCCAGTAGTATAGCCAGGGGGACAGATACGCAGTATTTT,CASSIARGTDTQYF
TRBV9,13,-,-,TRBJ2-7,TGTGCCAGCAGCCCGGGGAAGGTGCACGAGCAGTACTTC,CASSPGKVHEQYF
TRBV19,13,-,TRBD1,TRBJ1-1,TGTGCCAGTAGTGGACAGGTGAACACTGAAGCTTTCTTT,CASSGQVNTEAFF
TRBV18,13,-,-,TRBJ2-2,TGTGCCAGCTCGAAAGACAGGACCGGGGAGCTGTTTTTT,CASSKDRTGELFF
TRBV6-5,14,-,TRBD1,TRBJ2-5,TGTGCCAGCAGTCCCGACAGGGACCAAGAGACCCAGTACTTC,CASSPDRDQETQYF
TRBV5-1,17,-,TRBD2,TRBJ2-1,TGCGCCAGCAGCCCTGGTCCCCTACCTAGCGGTTACAATGAGCAGTTCTTC,CASSPGPLPSGYNEQFF
TRBV19,11,once,-,TRBJ1-2,TGTGCCAGTATGGGAGGGGATGGCTACACCTTC,CASMGGDGYTF
TRBV6-1,14,once,-,TRBJ1-4,TGTGCCAGCAGTGTAGGGGGTTCCAATGAAAAACTGTTTTTT,CASSVGGSNEKLFF
TRBV6-5,16,-,-,TRBJ1-1,TGTGCCAGCAGTTACCTTCCGACAGGACCCCCCTCTGAAGCTTTCTTT,CASSYLPTGPPSEAFF
TRBV15,15,-,TRBD1,TRBJ1-2,TGTGCCACCAGCAGGGACAGGGGGTCGGCCTATGGCTACACCTTC,CATSRDRGSAYGYTF
TRBV28,14,-,-,TRBJ1-5,TGTGCCAGCAGTTATTTAGGGGCCGCTTCGCCCCAGCATTTT,CASSYLGAASPQHF
TRBV30,14,once,TRBD1,TRBJ2-7,TGTGCCTGGAGTCGACAGGGGGTAACCTACGAGCAGTACTTC,CAWSRQGVTYEQYF
TRBV19,15,-,-,TRBJ1-1,TGTGCCAGTAGTTTCCGCGGGGCGGTGAACACTGAAGCTTTCTTT,CASSFRGAVNTEAFF
TRBV11-2,16,-,-,TRBJ2-2,TGTGCCAGCAGCTTAGTTTCAGGCCCGGGGACCGGGGAGCTGTTTTTT,CASSLVSGPGTGELFF
TRBV4-1,17,-,TRBD2,TRBJ2-3,TGCGCCAGCAGCCAAGCCCCCACTAGCGGGAGGGGGGATACGCAGTATTTT,CASSQAPTSGRGDTQYF
TRBV15,13,once,-,TRBJ2-2,TGTGCCACCAGCCCCACGAGGGTCGGGGAGCTGTTTTTT,CATSPTRVGELFF
TRBV30,12,-,TRBD1,TRBJ2-3,TGTGCCTGGGGACAGGGTCAAGATACGCAGTATTTT,CAWGQGQDTQYF
TRBV10-3,12,-,-,TRBJ1-2,TGTGCCATCAGGGAGGGAGACTATGGCTACACCTTC,CAIREGDYGYTF
TRBV23-1,14,once,-,TRBJ1-5,TGCGCCAGCAACCTCGGACAGTCGTTACGGCCCCAGCATTTT,CASNLGQSLRPQHF
TRBV5-6,15,once,TRBD1,TRBJ2-1,TGTGCCAGCAGCTTGGTAGGGTCAGGGGGCCATGAGCAGTTCTTC,CASSLVGSGGHEQFF
TRBV4-1,17,-,TRBD2,TRBJ2-2,TGCGCCAGCAGCCGCGCTAGCGGGAGAAGTGACACCGGGGAGCTGTTTTTT,CASSRASGRSDTGELFF
TRBV11-2,13,-,-,TRBJ2-5,TGTGCCAGCAGCCGCGGGATCCGAGAGACCCAGTACTTC,CASSRGIRETQYF
TRBV25-1,16,-,TRBD1,TRBJ1-4,TGTGCCAGCAGTGAATGGACAGGTACCACTAATGAAAAACTGTTTTTT,CASSEWTGTTNEKLFF
TRBV5-1,17,-,TRBD2,TRBJ2-1,TGCGCCAGCAGCCTTGGACGGACTAGCGGGATCTCCAATGAGCAGTTCTTC,CASSLGRTSGISNEQFF
TRBV29-1,14,-,TRBD1,TRBJ1-1,TGCAGCGTCGACAAACAGGGGCTGGGCACTGAAGCTTTCTTT,CSVDKQGLGTEAFF
TRBV5-4,16,-,TRBD2,TRBJ2-5,TGTGCCAGCAGCTTGGTTGGACTAGCGGTGCAAGAGACCCAGTACTTC,CASSLVGLAVQETQYF
TRBV5-1,13,-,TRBD1,TRBJ1-1,TGCGCCAGCAGACAGGGGGATTACACTGAAGCTTTCTTT,CASRQGDYTEAFF
TRBV6-1,15,-,TRBD1,TRBJ1-5,TGTGCCAGCAGTGAGGGTCGACAGGGGAATCAGCCCCAGCATTTT,CASSEGRQGNQPQHF
TRBV7-2,14,-,-,TRBJ1-6,TGTGCCAGCAGCCCCCTAGCCCAGTATTCACCCCTCCACTTT,CASSPLAQYSPLHF
TRBV7-2,15,-,-,TRBJ1-4,TGTGCCAGCAGCTTAGAGGCGGGGGGCGTTGAAAAACTGTTTTTT,CASSLEAGGVEKLFF
TRBV7-9,12,once,-,TRBJ1-2,TGTGCCAGCAGCTTCTCCTCCTATGGCTACACCTTC,CASSFSSYGYTF
TRBV6-1,13,-,-,TRBJ1-2,TGTGCCAGCAGTCAAGGGAGAGCCTATGGCTACACCTTC,CASSQGRAYGYTF
TRBV5-4,14,-,-,TRBJ2-1,TGTGCCAGCAGCTTTAGCGACCGAGGTGCTGAGCAGTTCTTC,CASSFSDRGAEQFF
TRBV5-6,13,-,-,TRBJ2-7,TGTGCCAGCAGCTTGGTGGCTGGCTACGAGCAGTACTTC,CASSLVAGYEQYF
TRBV18,12,-,-,TRBJ2-7,TGTGCCAGCTCAACATCCGTCACCGAGCAGTACTTC,CASSTSVTEQYF